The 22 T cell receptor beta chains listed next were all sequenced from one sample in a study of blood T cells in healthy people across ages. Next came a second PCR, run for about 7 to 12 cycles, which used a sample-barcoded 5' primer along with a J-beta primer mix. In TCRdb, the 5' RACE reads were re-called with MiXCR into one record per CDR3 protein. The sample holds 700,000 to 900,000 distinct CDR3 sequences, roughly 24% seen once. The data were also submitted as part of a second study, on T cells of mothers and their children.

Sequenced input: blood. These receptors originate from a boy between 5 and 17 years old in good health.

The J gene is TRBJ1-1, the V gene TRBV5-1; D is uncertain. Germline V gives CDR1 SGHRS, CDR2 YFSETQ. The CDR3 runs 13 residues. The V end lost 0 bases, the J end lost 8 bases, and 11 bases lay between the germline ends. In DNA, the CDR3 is TGCGCCAGCAGCTTGGTTTCGGGTAAGGAAGCTTTCTTT. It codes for CASSLVSGKEAFF.

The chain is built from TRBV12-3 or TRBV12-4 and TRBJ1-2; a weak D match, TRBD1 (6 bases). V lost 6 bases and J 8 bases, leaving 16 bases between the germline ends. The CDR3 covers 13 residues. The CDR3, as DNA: TGTGCCAGCAGACGGACGGGGGCGACGGGCTACACCTTC. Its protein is CASRRTGATGYTF.

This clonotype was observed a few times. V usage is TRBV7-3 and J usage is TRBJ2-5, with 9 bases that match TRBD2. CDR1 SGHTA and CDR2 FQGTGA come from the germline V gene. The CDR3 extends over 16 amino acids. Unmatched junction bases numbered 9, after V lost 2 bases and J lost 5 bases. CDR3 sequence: CASSLGLAGPGETQYF. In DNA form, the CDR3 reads TGTGCCAGCAGCTTAGGGCTAGCGGGGCCAGGGGAGACCCAGTACTTC.

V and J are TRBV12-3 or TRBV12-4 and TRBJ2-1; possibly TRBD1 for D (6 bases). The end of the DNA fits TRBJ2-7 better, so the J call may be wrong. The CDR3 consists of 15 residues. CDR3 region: CASSPWTVPSYEQYF. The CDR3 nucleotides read TGTGCCAGCAGTCCCTGGACAGTTCCATCCTACGAGCAGTACTTC.

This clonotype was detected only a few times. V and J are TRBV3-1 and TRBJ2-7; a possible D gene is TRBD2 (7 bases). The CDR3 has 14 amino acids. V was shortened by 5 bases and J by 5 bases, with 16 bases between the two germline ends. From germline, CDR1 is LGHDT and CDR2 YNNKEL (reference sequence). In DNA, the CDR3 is TGTGCCAGCAGCGGAATAGGGGGGGGGAACGAGCAGTACTTC. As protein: CASSGIGGGNEQYF.

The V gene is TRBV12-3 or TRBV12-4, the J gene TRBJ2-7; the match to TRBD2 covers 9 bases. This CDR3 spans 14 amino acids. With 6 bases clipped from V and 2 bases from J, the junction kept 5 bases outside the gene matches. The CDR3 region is CASRREGPTYEQYF. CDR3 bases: TGTGCCAGCAGGCGGGAGGGACCAACCTACGAGCAGTACTTC.

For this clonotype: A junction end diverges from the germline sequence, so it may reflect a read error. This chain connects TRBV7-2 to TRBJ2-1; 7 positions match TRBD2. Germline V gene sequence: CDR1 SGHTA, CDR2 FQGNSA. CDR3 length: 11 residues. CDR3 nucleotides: TGTGCCAGCAGCCTCAGCGGGACGTCCCTCTTC. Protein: CASSLSGTSLF. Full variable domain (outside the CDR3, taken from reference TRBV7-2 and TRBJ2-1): GAGVSQSPSNKVTEKGKDVELRCDPISGHTALYWYRQSLGQGLEFLIYFQGNSAPDKSGLPSDRFSAERTGGSVSTLTIQRTQQEDSAVYLCASSLSGTSLFGPGTRLTVL.

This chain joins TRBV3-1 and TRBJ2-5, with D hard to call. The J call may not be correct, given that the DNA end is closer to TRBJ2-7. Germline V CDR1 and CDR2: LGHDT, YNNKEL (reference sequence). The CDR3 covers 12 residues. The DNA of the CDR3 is TGTGCCAGCAGCCAAGATTACCACGAGCAGTACTTC. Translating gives CASSQDYHEQYF.

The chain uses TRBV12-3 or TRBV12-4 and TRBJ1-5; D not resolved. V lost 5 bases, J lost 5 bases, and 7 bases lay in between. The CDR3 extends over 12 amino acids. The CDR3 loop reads CASSASDQPQHF. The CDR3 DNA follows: TGTGCCAGCAGTGCCTCCGATCAGCCCCAGCATTTT.

The chain's CDR3 is CSATDPGLAQITQYF. DNA of the CDR3: TGCAGTGCTACGGATCCGGGACTAGCACAGATTACGCAGTATTTT. The J gene is TRBJ2-3, the V gene TRBV20-1, with 9 bases aligning to TRBD2. CDR1 DFQATT and CDR2 SNEGSKA come from the germline V gene (reference sequence). The CDR3 is 15 residues long. V lost 4 bases, J lost 8 bases, and 13 bases stayed unmatched.

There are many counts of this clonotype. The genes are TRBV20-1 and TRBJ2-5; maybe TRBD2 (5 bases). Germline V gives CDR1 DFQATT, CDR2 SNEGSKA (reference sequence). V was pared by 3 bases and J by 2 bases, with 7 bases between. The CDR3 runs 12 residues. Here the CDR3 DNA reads TGCAGTGCTAGGAAGCGGCAAGAGACCCAGTACTTC. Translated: CSARKRQETQYF.

The CDR3 loop is CASSATGGTDTQYF. Written as DNA, the CDR3 is TGTGCCAGCTCAGCGACAGGGGGCACAGATACGCAGTATTTT. The V call is TRBV18, the J call TRBJ2-3, with TRBD1 matching over 8 bases. V was pared by 5 bases and J by 1 base, with 2 bases of the junction left unmatched. The length of the CDR3 is 14 residues. From germline, CDR1 is KGHSH and CDR2 LQKENI. Drawing the rest from reference TRBV18 and TRBJ2-3, the complete variable domain is NAGVMQNPRHLVRRRGQEARLRCSPMKGHSHVYWYRQLPEEGLKFMVYLQKENIIDESGMPKERFSAEFPKEGPSILRIQQVVRGDSAAYFCASSATGGTDTQYFGPGTRLTVL.

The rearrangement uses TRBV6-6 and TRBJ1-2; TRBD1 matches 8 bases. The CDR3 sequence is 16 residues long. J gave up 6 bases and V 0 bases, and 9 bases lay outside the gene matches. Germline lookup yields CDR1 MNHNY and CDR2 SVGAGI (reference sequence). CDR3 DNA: TGTGCCAGCAGTTACTCGCGAGGGCCAGGGGGCGATGGCTACACCTTC. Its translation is CASSYSRGPGGDGYTF.

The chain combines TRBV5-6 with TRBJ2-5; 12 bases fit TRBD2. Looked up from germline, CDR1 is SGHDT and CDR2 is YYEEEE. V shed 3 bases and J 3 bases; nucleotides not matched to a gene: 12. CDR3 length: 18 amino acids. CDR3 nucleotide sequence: TGTGCCAGCAGCTCCCGACTAGCGGGGGCCTTAAAGAAAGAGACCCAGTACTTC. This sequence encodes CASSSRLAGALKKETQYF. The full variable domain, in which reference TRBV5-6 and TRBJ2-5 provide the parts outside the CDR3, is DAGVTQSPTHLIKTRGQQVTLRCSPKSGHDTVSWYQQALGQGPQFIFQYYEEEERQRGNFPDRFSGHQFPNYSSELNVNALLLGDSALYLCASSSRLAGALKKETQYFGPGTRLLVL.

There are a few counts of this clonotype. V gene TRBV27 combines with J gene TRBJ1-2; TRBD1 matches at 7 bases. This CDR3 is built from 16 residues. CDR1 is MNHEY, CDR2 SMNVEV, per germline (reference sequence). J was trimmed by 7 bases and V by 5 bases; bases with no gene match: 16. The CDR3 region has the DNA TGTGCCAGCAGTGCGGGGGGGACAGTGTCAAGGGGTGGCTACACCTTC. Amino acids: CASSAGGTVSRGGYTF.

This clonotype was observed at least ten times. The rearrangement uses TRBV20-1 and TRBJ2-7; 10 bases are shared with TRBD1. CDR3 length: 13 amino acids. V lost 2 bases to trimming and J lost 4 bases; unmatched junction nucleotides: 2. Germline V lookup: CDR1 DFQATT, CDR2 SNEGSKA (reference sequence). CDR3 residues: CSARRDRGYEQYF. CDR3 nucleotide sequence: TGCAGTGCTAGAAGGGACAGGGGTTACGAGCAGTACTTC.

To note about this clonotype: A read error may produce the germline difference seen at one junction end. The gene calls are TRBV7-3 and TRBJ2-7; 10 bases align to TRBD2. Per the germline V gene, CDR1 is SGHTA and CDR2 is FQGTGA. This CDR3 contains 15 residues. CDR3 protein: CASSLKAGGPSEQFF. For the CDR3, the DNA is TGTGCCAGCAGCTTAAAAGCGGGGGGGCCGAGTGAGCAGTTTTTC.

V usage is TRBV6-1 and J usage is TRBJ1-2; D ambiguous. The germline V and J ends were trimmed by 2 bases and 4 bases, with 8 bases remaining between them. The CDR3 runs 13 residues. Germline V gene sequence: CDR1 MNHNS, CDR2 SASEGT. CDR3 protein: CASSENQIYGYTF. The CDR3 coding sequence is TGTGCCAGCAGTGAAAACCAGATCTATGGCTACACCTTC.

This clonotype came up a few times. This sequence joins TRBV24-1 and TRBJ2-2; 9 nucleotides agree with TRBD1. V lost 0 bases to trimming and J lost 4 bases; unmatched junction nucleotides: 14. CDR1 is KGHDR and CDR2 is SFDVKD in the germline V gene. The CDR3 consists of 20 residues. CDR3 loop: CATSDLPPHSGQGLTGELFF. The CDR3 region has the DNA TGTGCCACCAGTGATTTGCCACCCCACTCCGGACAGGGGCTCACCGGGGAGCTGTTTTTT.

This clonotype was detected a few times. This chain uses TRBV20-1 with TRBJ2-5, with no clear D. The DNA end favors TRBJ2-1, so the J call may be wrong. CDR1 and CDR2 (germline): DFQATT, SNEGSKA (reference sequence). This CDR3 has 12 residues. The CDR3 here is CSVYQIYNEQFF. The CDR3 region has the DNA TGCAGTGTCTATCAGATCTACAATGAGCAGTTCTTC.

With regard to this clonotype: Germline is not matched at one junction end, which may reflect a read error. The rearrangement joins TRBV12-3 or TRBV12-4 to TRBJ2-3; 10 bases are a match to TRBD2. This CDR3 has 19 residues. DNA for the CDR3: TGTGCCAGCAGTCAATCGAGGGGTAGCGGGAGGCCGCAAGCAGATGCGCAGTATTTT. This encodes CASSQSRGSGRPQADAQYF.

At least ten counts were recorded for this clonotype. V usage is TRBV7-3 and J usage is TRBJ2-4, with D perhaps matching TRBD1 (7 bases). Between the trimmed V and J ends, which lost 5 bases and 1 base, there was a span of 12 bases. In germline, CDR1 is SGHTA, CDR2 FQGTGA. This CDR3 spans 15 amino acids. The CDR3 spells CASSPSGGAKNIQYF. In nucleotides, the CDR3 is TGTGCCAGCAGCCCCTCAGGGGGGGCCAAAAACATTCAGTACTTC.